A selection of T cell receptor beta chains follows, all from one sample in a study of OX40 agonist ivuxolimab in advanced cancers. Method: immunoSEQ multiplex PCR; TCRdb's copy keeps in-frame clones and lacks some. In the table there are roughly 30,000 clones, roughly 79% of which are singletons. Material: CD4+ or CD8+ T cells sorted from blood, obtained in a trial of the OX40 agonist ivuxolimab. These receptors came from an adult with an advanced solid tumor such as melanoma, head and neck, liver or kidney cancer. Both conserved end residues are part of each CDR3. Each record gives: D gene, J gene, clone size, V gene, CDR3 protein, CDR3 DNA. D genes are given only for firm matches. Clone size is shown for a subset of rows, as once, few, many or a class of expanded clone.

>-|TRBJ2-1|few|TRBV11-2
CASSASRGGNGEQFF
TGTGCCAGCAGCGCCTCCAGGGGGGGAAACGGTGAGCAGTTCTTC
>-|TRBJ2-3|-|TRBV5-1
CASSRDGFHTDTQYF
TGCGCCAGCAGCCGCGACGGTTTTCACACAGATACGCAGTATTTT
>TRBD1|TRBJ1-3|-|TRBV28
CASSFQGGRRDTIYF
TGTGCCAGCAGTTTTCAGGGGGGTAGAAGGGACACCATATATTTT
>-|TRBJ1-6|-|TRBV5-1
CASSFDTAPESPLHF
TGCGCCAGCAGCTTCGATACAGCGCCGGAATCACCCCTCCACTTT
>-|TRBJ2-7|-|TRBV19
CASSTGTPTSYEQYF
TGTGCCAGTTCCACCGGGACACCGACTTCCTACGAGCAGTACTTC
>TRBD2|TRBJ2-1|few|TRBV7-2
CASSSSGGVSYNEQFF
TGTGCCAGCAGTTCTAGCGGGGGGGTCTCCTACAATGAGCAGTTCTTC
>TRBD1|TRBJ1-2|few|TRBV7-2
CASSPRDRDGYTF
TGTGCCAGCAGCCCCAGAGACAGGGATGGCTACACCTTC
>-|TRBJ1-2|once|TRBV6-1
CASSRDLTNYGYTF
TGTGCCAGCAGTCGGGACCTTACTAACTATGGCTACACCTTC
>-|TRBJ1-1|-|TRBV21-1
CASSKAAGRYTEAFF
TGTGCCAGCAGCAAAGCTGCGGGGCGGTATACTGAAGCTTTCTTT
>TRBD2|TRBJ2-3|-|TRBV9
CASSRGTSVRTDTQYF
TGTGCCAGCAGCCGGGGGACTAGCGTTCGCACAGATACGCAGTATTTT
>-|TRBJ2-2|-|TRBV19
CASSIGRGTTSFNTGELFF
TGTGCCAGTAGTATAGGACGCGGGACAACCTCCTTTAACACCGGGGAGCTGTTTTTT
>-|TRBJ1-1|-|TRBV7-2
CASSLVGSSEAFF
TGTGCCAGCAGCTTAGTGGGCAGCTCTGAAGCTTTCTTT
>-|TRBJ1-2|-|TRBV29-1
CSVAQIYGYTF
TGCAGCGTTGCTCAAATCTATGGCTACACCTTC
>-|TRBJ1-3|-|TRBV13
CASSLRGNTIYF
TGTGCCAGCAGCCTCAGGGGAAACACCATATATTTT
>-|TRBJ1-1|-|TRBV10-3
CAISPLTGRNTEAFF
TGTGCCATCAGTCCGCTGACAGGAAGGAACACTGAAGCTTTCTTT
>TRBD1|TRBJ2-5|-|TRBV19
CASSHLTGAYQETQYF
TGTGCCAGTAGCCATCTGACAGGGGCGTACCAAGAGACCCAGTACTTC
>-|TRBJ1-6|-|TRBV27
CASSLTAYNSPLHF
TGTGCCAGCAGTTTAACAGCTTATAATTCACCCCTCCACTTT
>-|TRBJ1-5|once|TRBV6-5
CASTRAREPQHF
TGTGCTTCAACAAGGGCTAGGGAGCCCCAGCATTTT
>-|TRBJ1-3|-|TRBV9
CASSVGVTWASGNTIYF
TGTGCCAGCAGCGTAGGGGTCACTTGGGCTTCTGGAAACACCATATATTTT
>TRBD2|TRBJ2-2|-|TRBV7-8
CASSRGDLGRLAGELFF
TGTGCCAGCAGCCGGGGGGACCTAGGGCGTCTCGCCGGGGAGCTGTTTTTT
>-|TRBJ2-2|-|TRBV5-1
CASSSLRGTGELFF
TGCGCCAGCAGCTCCCTTCGGGGCACCGGGGAGCTGTTTTTT
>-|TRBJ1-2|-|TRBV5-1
CASSLESWQKVNGYTF
TGCGCCAGCAGCTTGGAGTCTTGGCAGAAGGTCAATGGCTACACCTTC
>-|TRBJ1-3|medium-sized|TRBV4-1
CASSQELRNTIYF
TGCGCCAGCAGCCAAGAACTGAGAAACACCATATATTTT
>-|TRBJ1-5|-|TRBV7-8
CASSLGLQGPPQHF
TGTGCCAGCAGCTTGGGGCTGCAGGGGCCGCCCCAGCATTTT
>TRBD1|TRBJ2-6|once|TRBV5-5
CASSLQPGQFSGANVLTF
TGTGCCAGCAGTCTTCAACCGGGACAGTTCTCTGGGGCCAACGTCCTGACTTTC
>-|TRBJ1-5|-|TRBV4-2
CASSQDNNGNQPQHF
TGTGCCAGCAGCCAAGATAATAACGGTAATCAGCCCCAGCATTTT
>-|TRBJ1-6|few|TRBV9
CASSLGPPSPLHF
TGTGCCAGCAGCCTAGGGCCCCCTTCACCCCTCCACTTT
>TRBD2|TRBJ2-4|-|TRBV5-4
CASSPGGSGPKNIQYF
TGTGCCAGCAGCCCGGGAGGTAGCGGGCCCAAAAACATTCAGTACTTC
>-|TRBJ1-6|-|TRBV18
CASPSNRVDNSPLHF
TGTGCCAGCCCTTCAAACAGGGTAGATAATTCACCCCTCCACTTT
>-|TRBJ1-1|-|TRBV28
CASRDTDTEAFF
TGTGCCAGTCGGGACACTGACACTGAAGCTTTCTTT
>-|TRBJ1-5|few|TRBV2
CASSGIVRLPQHF
TGTGCCAGCAGTGGCATAGTACGTCTGCCCCAGCATTTT
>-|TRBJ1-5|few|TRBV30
CAWSVSGQGNQPQHF
TGTGCCTGGAGTGTATCTGGACAAGGCAATCAGCCCCAGCATTTT
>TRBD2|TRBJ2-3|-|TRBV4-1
CASSQPASGGRQAVDTQYF
TGCGCCAGCAGCCAACCCGCCAGCGGGGGGCGTCAGGCGGTAGATACGCAGTATTTT
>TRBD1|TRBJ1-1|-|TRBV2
CASSDLGQGTFNTEAFF
TGTGCCAGCAGTGATCTGGGACAGGGGACATTTAACACTGAAGCTTTCTTT
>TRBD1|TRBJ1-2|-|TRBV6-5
CASSYQGGQGAGGYTF
TGTGCCAGCAGTTACCAAGGGGGACAGGGGGCGGGCGGCTACACCTTC
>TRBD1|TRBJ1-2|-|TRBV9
CASSVARESGTANYGYTF
TGTGCCAGCAGCGTAGCTCGAGAGTCAGGGACAGCTAACTATGGCTACACCTTC
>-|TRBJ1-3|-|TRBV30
CAWSETASGNTIYF
TGTGCCTGGAGCGAGACAGCCTCTGGAAACACCATATATTTT
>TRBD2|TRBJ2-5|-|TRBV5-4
CASSSGGGETQYF
TGTGCCAGCAGTAGCGGGGGAGGAGAGACCCAGTACTTC